Following are 22 T cell receptor beta chains from one sample sequenced in a study of regulatory T cells in long-lasting Graves disease. Building the TCR beta libraries relied on iRepertoire HTBI primers, and CDR3 regions underwent Arm-PCR. TCRdb redid the calling of the multiplex PCR reads with MiXCR, one entry per CDR3 protein. The data hold 600,000 to 650,000 distinct CDR3 sequences, with around 15% observed a single time. Time point in this sample: newly diagnosed GD, antithyroid drugs for less than 3 months. The TCR library was made from RNA that had been extracted from PBMCs in TRIzol. These same data were also listed under a study on T cells in Graves' hyperthyroidism and ophthalmopathy.

The starting material was peripheral blood mononuclear cells (PBMCs), obtained at new diagnosis, from a patient treated with antithyroid drugs. All receptors derive from a woman in her 30s with Graves disease.

This CDR3 is CATEDPYSNQPQHF. For the CDR3, the DNA is TGTGCCACAGAGGATCCTTATAGCAATCAGCCCCAGCATTTT. The chain uses TRBV19 and TRBJ1-5; D is undetermined. V was clipped by 10 bases and J by 0 bases, with 13 bases between them. This CDR3 is 14 amino acids long. In germline, CDR1 is LNHDA, CDR2 SQIVND (reference sequence).

The CDR3 loop reads CASSIGSAKQDTQYF. The CDR3 coding sequence is TGTGCCAGTAGTATCGGGTCTGCAAAACAAGATACGCAGTATTTT. The chain joins TRBV19 to TRBJ2-3; D ambiguous. This CDR3 is 15 amino acids long. Germline lookup yields CDR1 LNHDA and CDR2 SQIVND (reference sequence). V dropped 3 bases and J dropped 5 bases, with 15 bases sitting between them.

The V and J genes are TRBV27 and TRBJ2-2, with D maybe TRBD2 (7 bases). The CDR3 contains 17 residues. V dropped 4 bases and J dropped 7 bases, with 22 bases sitting between them. Germline CDR1 and CDR2: MNHEY and SMNVEV (reference sequence). Written as DNA, the CDR3 is TGTGCCAGCAGTTCCCGTTTGGGGAAAGGGGGGGGCGGGGAGCTGTTTTTT. Encoded protein: CASSSRLGKGGGGELFF.

Many counts were recorded for this clonotype. The V call is TRBV7-2, the J call TRBJ2-5; D might be TRBD1 or TRBD2, each matching 5 bases. Germline CDR1 is SGHTA and CDR2 is FQGNSA. This CDR3 comprises 15 residues. Trimming shortened V by 5 bases and J by 4 bases, and 17 bases separated the two germline ends. The CDR3 sequence is CASSRGLVQGETQYF. DNA for the CDR3: TGTGCCAGCAGCCGGGGTCTAGTCCAGGGAGAGACCCAGTACTTC.

The gene calls are TRBV6-5 and TRBJ2-7, with 13 bases lining up with TRBD2. The CDR3 has 16 amino acids. Losses at the gene ends were 1 base for V and 6 bases for J; bases not matched to a gene: 6. The germline gives CDR1 MNHEY, CDR2 SVGAGI. CDR3 amino acids: CASSYYPRTSGSEQYF. CDR3 sequence (DNA): TGTGCCAGCAGTTACTACCCCCGGACTAGCGGGAGCGAGCAGTACTTC.

V is TRBV9 and J is TRBJ2-5; 14 nucleotides align to TRBD2. CDR3 size: 17 residues. V shed 3 bases, J shed 2 bases, and the junction held 6 bases outside the gene matches. CDR1 is SGDLS, CDR2 YYNGEE, per germline. The CDR3: CASSAGLAGVGQETQYF. Here the CDR3 DNA reads TGTGCCAGCAGCGCGGGACTAGCGGGAGTGGGGCAAGAGACCCAGTACTTC.

The CDR3 loop reads CASSRQGRNTIYF. In nucleotides, the CDR3 is TGTGCCAGCAGTCGACAGGGAAGAAACACCATATATTTT. The chain employs TRBV6-5 and TRBJ1-3; 7 bases are a match to TRBD1. The V gene's germline CDR1 is MNHEY and CDR2 SVGAGI. With V trimmed by 5 bases and J by 5 bases, 3 bases remained unmatched. This CDR3 is built from 13 residues.

This clonotype was picked up many times. As DNA, the CDR3 is TGTGCCAGCAGTTACTCCTGGGAGGGCCATGAGACCCAGTACTTC. Protein: CASSYSWEGHETQYF. The V call is TRBV6-5, the J call TRBJ2-5; TRBD2 matches 7 bases. With 0 bases clipped from V and 5 bases from J, the junction kept 6 bases outside the gene matches. Germline values: CDR1 MNHEY, CDR2 SVGAGI. The CDR3 is 15 amino acids.

Concerning this clonotype: A junction end diverges from the germline sequence, so it may reflect a read error. The V call is TRBV19, the J call TRBJ1-1; D uncertain. This CDR3 region has 15 residues. CDR1 LNHDA and CDR2 SQIVND come from the germline V gene (reference sequence). CDR3: CASNIQGRANTEAFF. CDR3 DNA: TGTGCCAGTAATATACAAGGTCGGGCGAACACTGAAGCTTTCTTT.

This clonotype has a handful of counts. The chain employs TRBV19 and TRBJ2-1, with 11 bases matching TRBD2. Trimming cost V 0 bases and J 6 bases; bases outside gene matches: 7. The V gene's germline CDR1 is LNHDA and CDR2 SQIVND (reference sequence). This CDR3 region has 17 residues. The CDR3 DNA reads as TGTGCCAGTAGTATAGATAAAGGACTAGCGGGTAGCAATGAGCAGTTCTTC. Translated: CASSIDKGLAGSNEQFF.

This clonotype was counted at least ten times. The V call is TRBV12-5, the J call TRBJ2-5; 8 bases map to TRBD1. The CDR3 totals 15 residues. Germline loops: CDR1 LGHNT, CDR2 FRNRAP. Losses at the gene ends were 0 bases for V and 4 bases for J; bases not matched to a gene: 4. The CDR3 spells CASGLVQQGVETQYF. In DNA, the CDR3 is TGTGCTAGTGGTTTGGTACAACAGGGGGTAGAGACCCAGTACTTC.

This clonotype was observed a few times. The V and J genes are TRBV19 and TRBJ1-5; a possible D gene is TRBD1 (5 bases). The CDR3 covers 15 residues. Per the germline V gene, CDR1 is LNHDA and CDR2 is SQIVND (reference sequence). V lost 3 bases and J lost 2, with 11 bases in between. For the CDR3, the DNA is TGTGCCAGTAGTATCAGGGTAGAGGGCAATCAGCCCCAGCATTTT. Its translation: CASSIRVEGNQPQHF.

Concerning this clonotype: A much larger clonotype is one base distant, so this may be a read error. The chain is built from TRBV6-1 and TRBJ2-7, with 8 bases identical to TRBD1. The V gene's germline CDR1 is MNHNS and CDR2 SASEGT. CDR3 length: 14 amino acids. The V segment lost 5 bases and the J segment 2 bases; nucleotides outside the gene matches: 5. The CDR3 region has the DNA TGTGCCAGCAGTACTAACAGGGGGACCTACGAGCAGTACTTC. This gives the protein CASSTNRGTYEQYF.

The chain combines TRBV7-2 with TRBJ2-2; a weak D match, TRBD2 (5 bases). The CDR3 loop spans 15 amino acids. Germline V gives CDR1 SGHTA, CDR2 FQGNSA. Deletions cut 0 bases from V and 6 bases from J, with 11 bases between. The CDR3 region is CASSLATGSAGELFF. The CDR3 region has the DNA TGTGCCAGCAGCTTAGCAACGGGGAGCGCCGGGGAGCTGTTTTTT.

With regard to this clonotype: This could be a read error, since a much larger clone is one nucleotide away. The chain carries TRBV20-1 and TRBJ1-6; no definite D call. The CDR3 spans 14 residues. Germline V gene data show CDR1 as DFQATT and CDR2 as SNEGSKA (reference sequence). CDR3 region: CSPEVGGVFSPPHF. CDR3 bases: TGCAGCCCCGAGGTTGGCGGGGTGTTTTCACCCCCCCACTTT.

This clonotype was seen more than once but under ten times. A much larger clone lies one base from this, so it may be a read error. The V call is TRBV2, the J call TRBJ2-1; no firm D call. The ends were cut back, 8 bases at V and 8 bases at J, with 10 bases in the middle. The CDR3 sequence is 11 residues long. Germline V gene sequence: CDR1 SNHLY, CDR2 FYNNEI. CDR3 region: CASGVVHEQFF. Here the CDR3 DNA reads TGTGCCAGCGGGGTTGTCCATGAGCAGTTCTTC.

V and J are TRBV29-1 and TRBJ2-5; possibly TRBD1 or TRBD2 for D (5 bases each). Germline-derived CDR1 and CDR2 are SQVTM and ANQGSEA. There are 14 residues in the CDR3. The CDR3 DNA reads TGCACCACGGCACCCGGGACCTCCCAAGAGACCCAGTACTTC. This encodes CTTAPGTSQETQYF.

The chain links TRBV7-9 to TRBJ2-3, with 8 bases lining up with TRBD2. The germline V gene encodes CDR1 SEHNR and CDR2 FQNEAQ (reference sequence). The CDR3 extends over 15 amino acids. Trimming took 5 bases from V and 2 from J; bases not matched to a gene: 6. The CDR3 nucleotides are TGTGCCAGCAGCATAACTAGCGGACCCACAGATACGCAGTATTTT. This sequence encodes CASSITSGPTDTQYF. Drawing the rest from reference TRBV7-9 and TRBJ2-3, the complete variable domain is DTGVSQNPRHKITKRGQNVTFRCDPISEHNRLYWYRQTLGQGPEFLTYFQNEAQLEKSRLLSDRFSAERPKGSFSTLEIQRTEQGDSAMYLCASSITSGPTDTQYFGPGTRLTVL.

This sequence joins TRBV5-1 and TRBJ2-1, with D possibly called TRBD1 or TRBD2 (6 bases each). The germline gives CDR1 SGHRS, CDR2 YFSETQ. The CDR3 has 15 residues. V lost 6 bases and J 6 bases, leaving 19 bases between the germline ends. Here the CDR3 DNA reads TGCGCCAGCACCGCTAGGGGGGACCCCTCCAATGAGCAGTTCTTC. This translates into CASTARGDPSNEQFF. The full variable domain, completed using reference TRBV5-1 and TRBJ2-1, is KAGVTQTPRYLIKTRGQQVTLSCSPISGHRSVSWYQQTPGQGLQFLFEYFSETQRNKGNFPGRFSGRQFSNSRSEMNVSTLELGDSALYLCASTARGDPSNEQFFGPGTRLTVL.

The chain carries TRBV19 and TRBJ1-2; possible D gene TRBD1, 5 bases. Germline V CDR1 and CDR2: LNHDA, SQIVND (reference sequence). The CDR3 spans 14 residues. V lost 7 bases, J lost 4 bases, and 16 bases lay in between. The CDR3 reads CASIRGDSGYGYTF. CDR3 DNA: TGTGCCAGTATCCGTGGCGACAGCGGCTATGGCTACACCTTC.

The gene calls are TRBV28 and TRBJ1-3, with no clear D. Trimming left V 2 bases short and J 3 bases short, with 5 bases between. CDR3 length: 13 residues. Germline V gene lookup returns CDR1 MDHEN and CDR2 SYDVKM. CDR3 nucleotides: TGTGCCAGCAGTTTAATAAGTGGAAACACCATATATTTT. Translating gives CASSLISGNTIYF.

At least ten counts were recorded for this clonotype. The rearrangement uses TRBV12-3 or TRBV12-4 and TRBJ2-1; 8 positions match TRBD1. Trimming removed 6 bases from V and 7 bases from J; junction bases left unmatched: 11. This CDR3 has 15 residues. CDR3 residues: CASSSQQGVTNEQFF. The CDR3 DNA sequence: TGTGCCAGCAGCTCACAACAGGGGGTTACAAATGAGCAGTTCTTC.